This paragraph reports one TCR beta chain. Authors' processing steps: Counts of nucleated cells, estimated from reference gene primer amplification, were obtained. Libraries were prepared by immunoSEQ multiplex PCR; TCRdb keeps only in-frame clonotypes and omits some of them. V and J calls and clone size are copied from that table; D and trimming were computed from the DNA. The table includes about 99,000 clones, more than 80% detected once. The data were taken from a study of blood T cell repertoires in COVID-19. Whole-study context: Sites across the United States, Italy and Spain contributed samples from acute and convalescent COVID-19.

Germline assignment: CDR1 SGHRS and CDR2 YFSETQ. Trimming removed 5 bases from V and 5 bases from J; junction bases left unmatched: 3. The CDR3 has 13 amino acids. The rearrangement uses TRBV5-1 and TRBJ1-4; 7 bases are shared with TRBD1. The sample comprised peripheral blood. The receptor was isolated from a human donor in a cohort sampled during active COVID-19. CDR3 loop: CASSRTGNEKLFF. The CDR3, as DNA: TGCGCCAGCAGTCGGACAGGAAATGAAAAACTGTTTTTT.